This T cell receptor beta chain was documented in a study of PD-1 blockade in classical Hodgkin lymphoma. Study-wide points: Why the repertoires differ is still unclear, perhaps disease activity or prior therapy. Complete responders possessed baseline diversity comparable to newly diagnosed patients. Patients who initiated nivolumab within 1 year of ASCT were excluded.

This clone occurred a few times. Its antigen is undetermined. Here immunoSEQ multiplex PCR was the method, and the copy in TCRdb shows in-frame clones only, minus some. The sample contains some 31,000 clones, under 70% of which appear only once. All the patients suffered relapse after autologous stem cell transplantation, and brentuximab vedotin exposure differed. Under best response, outcomes were complete response, partial response or progressive disease. V was clipped by 0 bases and J by 5 bases, with 3 bases between them. The CDR3 is 11 residues long. Germline V gene sequence: CDR1 SQVTM, CDR2 ANQGSEA.

This receptor was obtained from a human donor with classical Hodgkin lymphoma. The starting material was peripheral blood mononuclear cells (PBMCs), obtained before the second cycle of nivolumab. The chain couples TRBV29-1 to TRBJ2-3; D gene ambiguous. The CDR3 coding sequence is TGCAGCGTTGAAGAAGTAGATACGCAGTATTTT. Translating gives CSVEEVDTQYF.